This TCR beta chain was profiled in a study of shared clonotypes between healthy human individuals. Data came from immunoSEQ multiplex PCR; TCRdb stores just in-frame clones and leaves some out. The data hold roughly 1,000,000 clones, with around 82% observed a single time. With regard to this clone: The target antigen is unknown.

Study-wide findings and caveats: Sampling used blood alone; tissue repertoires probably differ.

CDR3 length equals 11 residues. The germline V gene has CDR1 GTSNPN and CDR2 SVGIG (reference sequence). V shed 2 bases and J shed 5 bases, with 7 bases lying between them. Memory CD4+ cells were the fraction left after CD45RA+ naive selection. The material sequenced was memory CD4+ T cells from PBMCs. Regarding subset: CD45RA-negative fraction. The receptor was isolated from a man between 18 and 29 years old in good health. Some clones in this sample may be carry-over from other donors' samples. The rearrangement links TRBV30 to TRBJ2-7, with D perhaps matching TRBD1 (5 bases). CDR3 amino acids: CAWSLRDEQYF. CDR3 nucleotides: TGTGCCTGGAGTCTCAGGGACGAGCAGTACTTC.